This T cell receptor (beta chain) is drawn from a study of shared clonotypes between healthy human individuals. Study details: The composition of the donors was a couple of women and a few men aged 18 to 49.

Per the original data handling: ImmunoSEQ output held junction-only sequences without quality scores, so filtering differed. Clones were sequenced by immunoSEQ multiplex PCR, and TCRdb holds only the in-frame ones, with some missing. V and J calls and clone size are as listed in that table; D and trimming were resolved from the DNA. The sample lists 600,000 to 750,000 clones, 90% occurring once. Details on this clone: This sample includes further DNA sequences coding for the same CDR3.

In germline, CDR1 is SGDLS, CDR2 YYNGEE. The CDR3 spans 14 residues. The V end lost 0 bases, the J end lost 2 bases, and 6 bases lay between the germline ends. The chain carries TRBV9 and TRBJ2-1; D unresolved. The specimen was memory CD8+ T cells from PBMCs. Subset denoted: CD45RO+ cells pooled with CCR7-negative TemRA cells. The receptor comes from a man aged 18 to 35 in good health. Some clones in this sample may be carry-over from other donors' samples. CDR3 nucleotides: TGTGCCAGCAGCGTAGGAAACCCCTACAATGAGCAGTTCTTC. Translated, it gives CASSVGNPYNEQFF. Using reference TRBV9 and TRBJ2-1 for the parts outside the CDR3, the full variable domain is DSGVTQTPKHLITATGQRVTLRCSPRSGDLSVYWYQQSLDQGLQFLIQYYNGEERAKGNILERFSAQQFPDLHSELNLSSLELGDSALYFCASSVGNPYNEQFFGPGTRLTVL.